These 2 T cell receptor beta chains originate from one sample sequenced in a study of CD8 T cells in Susac syndrome. RNA totalling roughly 0.45 to 1 ug underwent reverse transcription with random hexamers. MiXCR, applied by TCRdb to the immunoSEQ multiplex PCR reads, yields one record per CDR3 protein. The table records some 120,000 distinct CDR3 sequences, about 90% of them present only once. The sequenced material came from CD8+ T cells from PBMCs. The receptors were gathered from a human donor in good health.

The chain links TRBV5-8 to TRBJ2-2; TRBD2 agrees at 9 bases. Trimming removed 3 bases from V and 0 bases from J; junction bases left unmatched: 3. The germline V gene has CDR1 SGHTS and CDR2 YDEGEE. The CDR3 is made up of 16 amino acids. The CDR3 is CASSSRLAANTGELFF. CDR3 sequence (DNA): TGTGCCAGCAGCTCGAGACTAGCGGCGAACACCGGGGAGCTGTTTTTT. The entire variable domain, with the rest obtained from reference TRBV5-8 and TRBJ2-2, is as follows: EAGVTQSPTHLIKTRGQQATLRCSPISGHTSVYWYQQALGLGLQFLLWYDEGEERNRGNFPPRFSGRQFPNYSSELNVNALELEDSALYLCASSSRLAANTGELFFGEGSRLTVL.

CDR3 residues: CASSQDLGSPYEQYF. The CDR3 nucleotides are TGCGCCAGCAGCCAAGATCTCGGCAGTCCTTACGAGCAGTACTTC. This rearrangement joins TRBV4-3 to TRBJ2-7; D call uncertain. Germline CDR1 and CDR2: LGHNA and YSLEER. Trimming took off 0 bases at V and 4 bases at J, with 13 bases between the two ends. The CDR3 is 15 amino acids.